The next 28 T cell receptor beta chains were all read from a single sample in a study of T cell responses to AZD1222 COVID-19 vaccine. The assay was immunoSEQ multiplex PCR, and TCRdb's table has in-frame clones only and misses some. The repertoire holds 200,000 or so clones, with 75% to 90% as singletons. This sample comprised peripheral blood, obtained on day 0 of MenACWY control vaccination. The source is an adult in good health.

This sequence joins TRBV6-5 and TRBJ1-1; tentatively, D is TRBD1 (5 bases). This CDR3 region has 12 residues. The ends were cut back, 7 bases at V and 1 base at J, with 7 bases in the middle. Germline loops: CDR1 MNHEY, CDR2 SVGAGI. DNA of the CDR3: TGTGCCAGCAAGCAGGGGAACACTGAAGCTTTCTTT. It codes for CASKQGNTEAFF.

The CDR3 loop reads CASRGWDRAYEQYF. CDR3 coding DNA: TGTGCCAGCAGGGGCTGGGACAGGGCCTACGAGCAGTACTTC. The gene calls are TRBV28 and TRBJ2-7; 9 nucleotides agree with TRBD1. The CDR3 totals 14 residues. The germline V gene has CDR1 MDHEN and CDR2 SYDVKM. Trimming cost V 6 bases and J 2 bases; bases outside gene matches: 5.

The rearrangement uses TRBV3-1 (or the pseudogene TRBV3-2) and TRBJ1-2; perhaps TRBD1 as D (5 bases). Germline CDR1 LGHDT, CDR2 YNNKEL (reference sequence). This CDR3 has 14 amino acids. V was shortened by 3 bases and J by 1 base, with 9 bases between the two germline ends. CDR3 residues: CASSQGRINYGYTF. The CDR3 nucleotides are TGTGCCAGCAGCCAGGGACGAATTAACTATGGCTACACCTTC.

The rearrangement joins TRBV4-1 to TRBJ2-7, with TRBD1 identical over 7 bases. This CDR3 has 18 amino acids. The V gene's germline CDR1 is MGHRA and CDR2 YSYEKL. V was clipped by 0 bases and J by 2 bases; unmatched bases: 13. CDR3: CASSQDPSRQGLTYEQYF. The CDR3 DNA sequence: TGCGCCAGCAGCCAAGATCCATCCCGACAGGGCCTTACCTACGAGCAGTACTTC.

The genes are TRBV10-3 and TRBJ2-5; D perhaps matches TRBD2 (6 bases). This CDR3 contains 14 residues. The V gene lost 4 bases and the J gene lost 0 bases, with 9 bases spanning the gap. Germline-derived CDR1 and CDR2 are ENHRY and SYGVKD. CDR3 region: CAISVGTYQETQYF. CDR3 nucleotide sequence: TGTGCCATCAGTGTGGGGACTTACCAAGAGACCCAGTACTTC.

This chain joins TRBV28 and TRBJ2-7; D might be TRBD1 or TRBD2, each matching 6 bases. The V gene lost 1 base and the J gene lost 7 bases, with 17 bases spanning the gap. Germline V gene sequence: CDR1 MDHEN, CDR2 SYDVKM. This CDR3 is built from 15 residues. CDR3 bases: TGTGCCAGCAGTTTATACGGGGGCGCCCTACGAGAGCAGTACTTC. Its translation: CASSLYGGALREQYF.

The sample holds a few counts of this clone. The chain recombines TRBV5-6 with TRBJ2-7, with TRBD2 identical over 7 bases. The CDR3 length is 15 residues. V shed 2 bases, J shed 6 bases, and the junction held 11 bases outside the gene matches. Germline V CDR1 and CDR2: SGHDT, YYEEEE. This chain's CDR3 is CASSLRGVDLGEQYF. In DNA form, the CDR3 reads TGTGCCAGCAGCTTACGGGGGGTAGACTTGGGCGAGCAGTACTTC.

V is TRBV9 and J is TRBJ2-3; D is unresolved. Germline loops: CDR1 SGDLS, CDR2 YYNGEE. The CDR3 covers 15 residues. Trimming pared 3 bases from V and 0 bases from J, leaving 11 bases between. The CDR3 loop reads CASSAKDPSTDTQYF. CDR3 coding DNA: TGTGCCAGCAGCGCTAAGGACCCAAGCACAGATACGCAGTATTTT.

Of note for this clone: The sample holds other DNA sequences that translate to the same CDR3. The chain couples TRBV3-1 (or the pseudogene TRBV3-2) to TRBJ2-2; D not resolved. CDR1 and CDR2 from the germline V gene are LGHDT and YNNKEL (reference sequence). With 0 bases removed from V and 1 base from J, the gap between germline ends came to 6 bases. This CDR3 spans 15 amino acids. DNA of the CDR3: TGTGCCAGCAGCCAAGATCTGGGGAACACCGGGGAGCTGTTTTTT. Translated: CASSQDLGNTGELFF.

This chain links TRBV4-3 with TRBJ1-4; possible D gene TRBD1, 5 bases. The CDR3 sequence is 16 residues long. Trimming took off 0 bases at V and 7 bases at J, with 15 bases between the two ends. Germline loops: CDR1 LGHNA, CDR2 YSLEER. The CDR3 DNA sequence: TGCGCCAGCAGCCAAGATAATGAGGGACGGGGTGAAAAACTGTTTTTT. Its protein product is CASSQDNEGRGEKLFF.

The gene calls are TRBV18 and TRBJ1-1, with unresolved D. This CDR3 spans 13 amino acids. Germline CDR1 reads KGHSH; CDR2 reads LQKENI. V dropped 4 bases and J dropped 3 bases, with 9 bases sitting between them. The CDR3 region is CASSRQTDTEAFF. The DNA of the CDR3 is TGTGCCAGCTCACGACAAACGGACACTGAAGCTTTCTTT.

V usage is TRBV6-5 and J usage is TRBJ2-7; D ambiguous. Germline V gene data show CDR1 as MNHEY and CDR2 as SVGAGI. Trimming removed 9 bases at V and 1 base at J, with 19 bases between. The CDR3 extends over 15 amino acids. CDR3 residues: CASLLPAVRSYEQYF. The CDR3 bases are TGTGCCAGTCTCCTGCCTGCAGTACGGTCCTACGAGCAGTACTTC.

The chain is built from TRBV27 and TRBJ2-2; D is possibly TRBD2 (6 bases). The CDR3 extends over 13 amino acids. CDR1 is MNHEY and CDR2 is SMNVEV in the germline V gene (reference sequence). V lost 8 bases and J lost 4, with 11 bases in between. In DNA form, the CDR3 reads TGTGCCAGCCGATTCGGGGGCACCGGGGAGCTGTTTTTT. It is translated as CASRFGGTGELFF.

This chain links TRBV29-1 with TRBJ2-3; no definite D call. Germline CDR1 reads SQVTM; CDR2 reads ANQGSEA. The CDR3 loop spans 13 amino acids. Trimming took off 4 bases at V and 6 bases at J, with 14 bases between the two ends. CDR3: CSVGPQLGDTQYF. The CDR3 DNA reads as TGCAGCGTTGGCCCCCAGCTCGGGGATACGCAGTATTTT.

This chain connects TRBV19 to TRBJ1-5; TRBD1 matches at 12 bases. The length of the CDR3 is 15 residues. Germline CDR1 LNHDA, CDR2 SQIVND (reference sequence). Trimming at V came to 7 bases and at J to 6 bases, leaving 7 bases not matched to a gene. This CDR3 is CASNPGQGAFQPQHF. The CDR3 DNA is TGTGCCAGTAACCCGGGACAGGGGGCTTTTCAGCCCCAGCATTTT.

The V call is TRBV2, the J call TRBJ2-2; no firm D call. Germline values: CDR1 SNHLY, CDR2 FYNNEI. V was pared by 4 bases and J by 1 base, with 7 bases between. This CDR3 region has 14 residues. The CDR3 loop is CASSVDWNTGELFF. For the CDR3, the DNA is TGTGCCAGCAGTGTGGATTGGAACACCGGGGAGCTGTTTTTT.

The CDR3 spells CASSVPVREVQDTQYF. The CDR3 DNA reads as TGTGCCAGCAGCGTCCCAGTGCGGGAGGTACAAGATACGCAGTATTTT. J is TRBJ2-3 and V is TRBV11-2; 8 nucleotides align to TRBD2. The CDR3 totals 16 residues. Germline CDR1 and CDR2: SGHAT and FQNNGV. J was trimmed by 5 bases and V by 5 bases; bases with no gene match: 12.

The chain recombines TRBV7-3 with TRBJ2-2; D ambiguous. V gave up 3 bases and J gave up 7 bases, with 9 bases separating them. Germline-derived CDR1 and CDR2 are SGHTA and FQGTGA. This CDR3 contains 13 residues. CDR3 residues: CASSFSGVGELFF. DNA of the CDR3: TGTGCCAGCAGCTTCTCCGGTGTCGGGGAGCTGTTTTTT.

V gene TRBV6-5 combines with J gene TRBJ1-4, with D perhaps TRBD1 (6 bases). CDR1 and CDR2 from the germline V gene are MNHEY and SVGAGI. CDR3 length: 13 amino acids. Trimming stripped 6 bases from V and 11 bases from J, with 16 bases between. CDR3 loop: CASRATGFPKLFF. DNA for the CDR3: TGTGCCAGCAGAGCTACAGGGTTCCCTAAACTGTTTTTT.

The V and J genes are TRBV5-1 and TRBJ2-2; TRBD1 matches at 7 bases. The germline V gene encodes CDR1 SGHRS and CDR2 YFSETQ. With V trimmed by 5 bases and J by 0 bases, 4 bases remained unmatched. The CDR3 runs to 15 residues. The CDR3 nucleotides are TGCGCCAGCAGATCGACAGGGACGAACACCGGGGAGCTGTTTTTT. It translates to CASRSTGTNTGELFF.

The V gene is TRBV4-2, the J gene TRBJ2-1, with a tentative D call TRBD2 (7 bases). The CDR3 is made up of 15 amino acids. The germline gives CDR1 LGHNA, CDR2 YNFKEQ. Trimming left V 2 bases short and J 7 bases short, with 15 bases between. The DNA of the CDR3 is TGTGCCAGCAGCCAAAGGGGGACTACACCGAATGAGCAGTTCTTC. Amino acids: CASSQRGTTPNEQFF.

This clone has a single count. The chain employs TRBV9 and TRBJ2-5; the D is unclear. CDR3 length: 15 residues. Looked up from germline, CDR1 is SGDLS and CDR2 is YYNGEE. Trimming took 3 bases from V and 1 from J, leaving 13 bases between them. DNA of the CDR3: TGTGCCAGCAGCGGAGCCCTCGCCCCCCAAGAGACCCAGTACTTC. Amino acid sequence: CASSGALAPQETQYF.

Concerning this clone: At one end the junction does not follow the germline gene, possibly because of a read error. The chain carries TRBV25-1 and TRBJ1-1, with D perhaps TRBD1 (5 bases). The germline gives CDR1 MGHDK, CDR2 SYGVNS. CDR3 size: 15 residues. CDR3 protein: CASSESGRMNTEAFF. CDR3 DNA sequence: TGTGCCAGCAGCGAATCGGGACGGATGAACACTGAAGCTTTCTTT.

The chain couples TRBV7-6 to TRBJ1-1; D perhaps matches TRBD1 (6 bases). V shed 3 bases and J shed 0 bases, with 11 bases lying between them. Germline-derived CDR1 and CDR2 are SGHVS and FNYEAQ. This CDR3 region has 15 residues. The CDR3 spells CASSFTGRVNTEAFF. CDR3 DNA sequence: TGTGCCAGCAGCTTTACAGGGCGGGTGAACACTGAAGCTTTCTTT. The full variable domain, completed using reference TRBV7-6 and TRBJ1-1, is GAGVSQSPRYKVTKRGQDVALRCDPISGHVSLYWYRQALGQGPEFLTYFNYEAQQDKSGLPNDRFSAERPEGSISTLTIQRTEQRDSAMYRCASSFTGRVNTEAFFGQGTRLTVV.

The gene calls are TRBV6-1 and TRBJ1-2; the match to TRBD1 covers 12 bases. This CDR3 region has 17 residues. The germline V gene has CDR1 MNHNS and CDR2 SASEGT. J lost 7 bases, V lost 3 bases, and 12 bases had no gene match. CDR3 in DNA: TGTGCCAGCAGTGACCGGGACAGGGGGCCCTTCGTCGCTGGCTACACCTTC. As protein: CASSDRDRGPFVAGYTF.

The chain couples TRBV25-1 to TRBJ2-3; no clear D gene. This CDR3 spans 14 amino acids. The germline gives CDR1 MGHDK, CDR2 SYGVNS. The V end lost 1 base, the J end lost 6 bases, and 11 bases lay between the germline ends. The CDR3 loop is CASSEFEGGDTQYF. The CDR3 DNA reads TGTGCCAGCAGTGAATTCGAAGGTGGGGATACGCAGTATTTT.

The chain links TRBV30 to TRBJ1-2; TRBD1 aligns across 8 bases. The CDR3 is 11 amino acids. J lost 8 bases, V lost 3 bases, and 2 bases had no gene match. Germline-derived CDR1 and CDR2 are GTSNPN and SVGIG (reference sequence). CDR3 in DNA: TGTGCCTGGAGGACAGGGGAAGGCTACACCTTC. The encoded protein is CAWRTGEGYTF. The whole variable domain, filled in from reference TRBV30 and TRBJ1-2, reads SQTIHQWPATLVQPVGSPLSLECTVEGTSNPNLYWYRQAAGRGLQLLFYSVGIGQISSEVPQNLSASRPQDRQFILSSKKLLLSDSGFYLCAWRTGEGYTFGSGTRLTVV.

In this sample, this clone turned up once. V and J are TRBV30 and TRBJ2-7; 7 nucleotides match TRBD1. The CDR3 runs to 14 residues. The germline V gene encodes CDR1 GTSNPN and CDR2 SVGIG (reference sequence). J gave up 4 bases and V 2 bases, and 8 bases lay outside the gene matches. CDR3 in DNA: TGTGCCTGGAGTTCCACGACAGGGACGTACGAGCAGTACTTC. Amino acid sequence: CAWSSTTGTYEQYF.